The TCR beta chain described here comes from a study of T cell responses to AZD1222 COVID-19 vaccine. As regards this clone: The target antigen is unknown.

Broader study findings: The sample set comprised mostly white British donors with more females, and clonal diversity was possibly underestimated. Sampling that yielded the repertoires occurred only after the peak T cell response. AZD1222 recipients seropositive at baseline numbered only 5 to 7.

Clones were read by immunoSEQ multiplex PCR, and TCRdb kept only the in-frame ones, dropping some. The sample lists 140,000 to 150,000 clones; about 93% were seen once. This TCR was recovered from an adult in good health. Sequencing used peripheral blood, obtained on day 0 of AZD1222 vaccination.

DNA of the CDR3: TGCAGCGTTGAAAACCAGGGCTACGAGCAGTACTTC. Translation: CSVENQGYEQYF. The chain joins TRBV29-1 to TRBJ2-7; D possibly corresponds to TRBD1 (5 bases). V dropped 2 bases and J dropped 3 bases, with 8 bases sitting between them. The CDR3 loop spans 12 amino acids. Germline CDR1 and CDR2: SQVTM and ANQGSEA.